The text below deals with one T cell receptor beta chain. Its specific antigen is unknown. No quality values exist for individual bases; no much larger clone is one base distant. The source of the sample is a study of T cell responses to AZD1222 COVID-19 vaccine (dated by TCRdb to about 2021). In terms of the full investigation: Because spike-specific TCR depth and breadth did not differ between the two schedules, AZD1222 recipients who got a second dose at roughly 4 weeks were pooled with those who got a second dose at roughly 12 weeks. A total of about 250 trial participants underwent TCR sequencing, of whom about 210 had received two doses of AZD1222 and some 25 had received two doses of the MenACWY control vaccine. Enrollment into the trials was organized by age into subgroups of 18-55, 56-69 and 70-plus years, and those subgroups contained approximately 160, 26 and 62 TCR-sequenced participants, respectively.

The cysteine opens and the phenylalanine closes a CDR3 of 15 amino acids. Only the CDR3 portion is preserved as DNA: 45 bases, with reading frame beginning at the first base. V lost 4 bases and J lost 6 bases, and the count of bases not matched to a germline gene is 9. From the germline V gene (reference sequence), CDR1 is LNHDA and CDR2 is SQIVND. The CDR3 regions of human TCRbeta chains were subjected to immunosequencing. The authors' pipeline ran thus. Repertoire TCRs were checked for matches against a reference library of SARS-CoV-2-specific TCRs that had been generated using the MIRA antigen-specificity platform. Breadth meant the fraction of unique TCRs that were SARS-CoV-2-associated, whereas depth meant the fraction of total T cells that were SARS-CoV-2-associated. Using the MIRA data, each spike-specific TCR was assigned both to the spike region to which the TCR was reactive and to a CD4 or CD8 class. Log10-transformed breadth and depth values were compared by one-way ANOVA with Sidak's multiple comparisons tests. The table comes from immuneACCESS by way of TCRdb, which keeps in-frame sequences with V and J called. Part of the clones is missing from these tables; in studies checked, under half for an unresolved V gene and the rest for unknown reasons. That table supplies the V and J calls and clone size; D and trimming were determined from the DNA. The sample records about 140,000 clones, almost 90% of which are singletons. Approximately 3.5% of the sample rests with the top ten.

The time point label corresponds to: baseline before first vaccination. Vaccinee samples came from UK trials COV001 and COV002, including a single-blind randomized controlled phase 2/3 trial of AZD1222 (ChAdOx1 nCoV-19) in healthy adults. For TCRbeta chain sequencing, PBMC samples were collected from trial participants at day 0 and at day 28 after the second dose. What the study reported, not specific to this receptor: In the small 56-69-year group, the increase in depth fell short of significance, most likely because of low power. The vaccine-associated CD4 TCRs covered the entire spike protein, and the dominant responses fell in regions 160-218 and 743-854. Only five or six AZD1222 recipients were SARS-CoV-2 seropositive at baseline, limiting conclusions about previously exposed vaccinees. Most participants were white British and females outnumbered males, and the authors suggested that clonal diversity may have been underestimated. Spike-specific TCR breadth and depth rose significantly after two AZD1222 doses compared with day 0 and with MenACWY recipients. Epitopes outside the regions mutated in the B.1.351 and B.1.1.7 variants were reportedly recognized by nearly half of the unique spike-specific TCRs. Because no samples from the day 14 peak response were available, repertoires could be characterized only after the peak T cell response.

The TCR was taken from an adult in good health. The rearrangement combines TRBV19 with TRBJ2-3, with TRBD1 matching 8 junction bases. Sample: peripheral blood, taken on day 0 of AZD1222 vaccination. The DNA is as follows: TGTGCCAGTAGTACCGGACAGGGTGGGGGGGATACGCAGTATTTT. Its protein reads: CASSTGQGGGDTQYF. Reference TRBV19 and TRBJ2-3 proteins supply the regions before and after the CDR3; the full variable domain is: DGGITQSPKYLFRKEGQNVTLSCEQNLNHDAMYWYRQDPGQGLRLIYYSQIVNDFQKGDIAEGYSVSREKKESFPLTVTSAQKNPTAFYLCASSTGQGGGDTQYFGPGTRLTVL.